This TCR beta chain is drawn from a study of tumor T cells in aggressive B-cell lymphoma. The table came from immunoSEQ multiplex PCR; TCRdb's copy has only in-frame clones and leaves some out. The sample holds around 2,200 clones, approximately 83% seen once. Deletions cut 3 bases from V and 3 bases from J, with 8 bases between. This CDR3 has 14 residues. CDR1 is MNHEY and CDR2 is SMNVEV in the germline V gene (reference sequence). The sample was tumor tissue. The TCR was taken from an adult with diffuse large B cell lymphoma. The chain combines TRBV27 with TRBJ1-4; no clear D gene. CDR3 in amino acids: CASSLWGANEKLFF. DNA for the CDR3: TGTGCCAGCAGTTTGTGGGGAGCTAATGAAAAACTGTTTTTT.